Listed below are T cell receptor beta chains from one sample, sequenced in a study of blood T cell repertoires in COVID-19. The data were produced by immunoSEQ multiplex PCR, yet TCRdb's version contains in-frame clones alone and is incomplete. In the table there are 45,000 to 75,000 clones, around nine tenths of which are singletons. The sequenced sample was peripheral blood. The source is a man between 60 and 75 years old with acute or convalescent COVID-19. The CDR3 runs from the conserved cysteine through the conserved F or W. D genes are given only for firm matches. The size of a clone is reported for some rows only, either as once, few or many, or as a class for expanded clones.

CDR3 DNA: TGTGCCAGCAGCCCCACAAGGACCGGAGGGACCCAGTACTTC
CDR3 protein: CASSPTRTGGTQYF
J gene: TRBJ2-5
D gene: -
V gene: TRBV11-3
clone size: -

CDR3 DNA: TGTGCCAGCAGCCGCCGTGTCGGGAGAGACGGGGAGCTGTTTTTT
CDR3 protein: CASSRRVGRDGELFF
J gene: TRBJ2-2
D gene: -
V gene: TRBV11-2
clone size: -

CDR3 DNA: TGCGCCAGCAGCTGGGGACAGGCCCTCTCCTACGAGCAGTACTTC
CDR3 protein: CASSWGQALSYEQYF
J gene: TRBJ2-7
D gene: TRBD1
V gene: TRBV5-1
clone size: -

CDR3 DNA: TGTGCCTGGAGTCGACCAGGGGTCGGGGAGCTGTTTTTT
CDR3 protein: CAWSRPGVGELFF
J gene: TRBJ2-2
D gene: -
V gene: TRBV30
clone size: -

CDR3 DNA: TGTGCCAGCAGCCCCCTCTCAGGGTGGGAAGCTTTCTTT
CDR3 protein: CASSPLSGWEAFF
J gene: TRBJ1-1
D gene: -
V gene: TRBV3-1/TRBV3-2
clone size: -

CDR3 DNA: TGTGCCAGCAGTCGAGGGACATTCACTGAAGCTTTCTTT
CDR3 protein: CASSRGTFTEAFF
J gene: TRBJ1-1
D gene: -
V gene: TRBV6-5
clone size: -

CDR3 DNA: TGTGCCAGCAGTGACACAGCCCAAGAGACCCAGTACTTC
CDR3 protein: CASSDTAQETQYF
J gene: TRBJ2-5
D gene: -
V gene: TRBV2
clone size: once

CDR3 DNA: TGTGCCAGCAGCGCAGGGGGACGGCAAGAGACCCAGTACTTC
CDR3 protein: CASSAGGRQETQYF
J gene: TRBJ2-5
D gene: TRBD1
V gene: TRBV9
clone size: -

CDR3 DNA: TGTGCCAGCAGCCAACATCGAACTAATGAAAAACTGTTTTTT
CDR3 protein: CASSQHRTNEKLFF
J gene: TRBJ1-4
D gene: -
V gene: TRBV7-2
clone size: -

CDR3 DNA: TGTGCCAGCAGCCCCGGACAGTCAAACGAAAAACTGTTTTTT
CDR3 protein: CASSPGQSNEKLFF
J gene: TRBJ1-4
D gene: -
V gene: TRBV7-9
clone size: -

CDR3 DNA: TGTGCCAGCAGCCTAAGAGGGACTGAAGCTTTCTTT
CDR3 protein: CASSLRGTEAFF
J gene: TRBJ1-1
D gene: -
V gene: TRBV3-1/TRBV3-2
clone size: -

CDR3 DNA: TGCGCCAGCAGCTTGGGGGTAGCAGACACCGGGGAGCTGTTTTTT
CDR3 protein: CASSLGVADTGELFF
J gene: TRBJ2-2
D gene: -
V gene: TRBV5-1
clone size: -

CDR3 DNA: TGCAGCGTTGAAGGACAGGGCCTTCAGGATACGCAGTATTTT
CDR3 protein: CSVEGQGLQDTQYF
J gene: TRBJ2-3
D gene: TRBD1
V gene: TRBV29-1
clone size: once

CDR3 DNA: TGTGCCAGCAGCAGCAGGGGTTCGGATGAAAAACTGTTTTTT
CDR3 protein: CASSSRGSDEKLFF
J gene: TRBJ1-4
D gene: -
V gene: TRBV3-1/TRBV3-2
clone size: -

CDR3 DNA: TGCGCCAGCAGCACCGGACAGGGATCTTTTGAAAAACTGTTTTTT
CDR3 protein: CASSTGQGSFEKLFF
J gene: TRBJ1-4
D gene: TRBD1
V gene: TRBV5-1
clone size: -

CDR3 DNA: TGCAGCGTTGATGCAGGTTTGGGCGAGCAGTACTTC
CDR3 protein: CSVDAGLGEQYF
J gene: TRBJ2-7
D gene: -
V gene: TRBV29-1
clone size: -

CDR3 DNA: TGTGCCAGCACACTAGCTTCCCTAGTCAATGAGCAGTTCTTC
CDR3 protein: CASTLASLVNEQFF
J gene: TRBJ2-1
D gene: -
V gene: TRBV28
clone size: -

CDR3 DNA: TGCGCCAGCAGCTTTACAGGGGACTACGAGCAGTACTTC
CDR3 protein: CASSFTGDYEQYF
J gene: TRBJ2-7
D gene: TRBD1
V gene: TRBV5-1
clone size: -

CDR3 DNA: TGTGCCAGTACGGCCAGGGGGCCCCAAGCGACCCAGTACTTC
CDR3 protein: CASTARGPQATQYF
J gene: TRBJ2-5
D gene: TRBD1
V gene: TRBV19
clone size: -

CDR3 DNA: TGTGCCAGCAGTTCTAGGATCACAGATACGCAGTATTTT
CDR3 protein: CASSSRITDTQYF
J gene: TRBJ2-3
D gene: -
V gene: TRBV27
clone size: -

CDR3 DNA: TGTGCCAGCAGCACTAGACTAGCGGAAACGCTAGCGAACACCGGGGAGCTGTTTTTT
CDR3 protein: CASSTRLAETLANTGELFF
J gene: TRBJ2-2
D gene: -
V gene: TRBV21-1
clone size: -

CDR3 DNA: TGTGCCAGCAGCTTAGATCTTAGAGGGGGCGACGAGCAGTACTTC
CDR3 protein: CASSLDLRGGDEQYF
J gene: TRBJ2-7
D gene: TRBD1
V gene: TRBV11-2
clone size: -

CDR3 DNA: TGTGCCAGCAGCTTAGGACTAGCGGGGAACACCGGGGAGCTGTTTTTT
CDR3 protein: CASSLGLAGNTGELFF
J gene: TRBJ2-2
D gene: TRBD2
V gene: TRBV7-9
clone size: -

CDR3 DNA: TGTGCCAGCGGGCAGGGGAGGGAGAACACTGAAGCTTTCTTT
CDR3 protein: CASGQGRENTEAFF
J gene: TRBJ1-1
D gene: -
V gene: TRBV2
clone size: -

CDR3 DNA: TGTGCCAGCAGTTTCAGTCAGGGAAGCAATCAGCCCCAGCATTTT
CDR3 protein: CASSFSQGSNQPQHF
J gene: TRBJ1-5
D gene: -
V gene: TRBV28
clone size: -

CDR3 DNA: TGTGCCAGTAATACAGGGGGCGGTTATGGCTACACCTTC
CDR3 protein: CASNTGGGYGYTF
J gene: TRBJ1-2
D gene: TRBD1
V gene: TRBV28
clone size: -

CDR3 DNA: TGTGCCAGCAGCCTACAGTACTCTGGGGCCAACGTCCTGACTTTC
CDR3 protein: CASSLQYSGANVLTF
J gene: TRBJ2-6
D gene: -
V gene: TRBV5-4
clone size: -

CDR3 DNA: TGCGCCAGCAGCTTACAGGGGCCGCAAGAGACCCAGTACTTC
CDR3 protein: CASSLQGPQETQYF
J gene: TRBJ2-5
D gene: TRBD1
V gene: TRBV5-1
clone size: -

CDR3 DNA: TGTGCCCGGATGGGGCCAAAGAACACTGAAGCTTTCTTT
CDR3 protein: CARMGPKNTEAFF
J gene: TRBJ1-1
D gene: -
V gene: TRBV30
clone size: -

CDR3 DNA: TGTGCCAGCAGCCCAATGCAGATCCAAGAGACCCAGTACTTC
CDR3 protein: CASSPMQIQETQYF
J gene: TRBJ2-5
D gene: -
V gene: TRBV7-9
clone size: -

CDR3 DNA: TGTGCCACAGCTCCGACAGGGGGGAGGACTGAAGCTTTCTTT
CDR3 protein: CATAPTGGRTEAFF
J gene: TRBJ1-1
D gene: TRBD1
V gene: TRBV6-5
clone size: -

CDR3 DNA: TGTGCCAGCAGTTCTGGGGCCACAGGGCTGGGCAATCAGCCCCAGCATTTT
CDR3 protein: CASSSGATGLGNQPQHF
J gene: TRBJ1-5
D gene: -
V gene: TRBV28
clone size: -